These 15 T cell receptor beta chains share one sample of origin, sequenced in a study of CD8+ T cells in alopecia areata. The treatment was: oral pan-JAK inhibitor, 5-10 mg twice daily. Reverse transcribed after extraction, RNA yielded cDNA as the sequencing template. Clones were read by immunoSEQ multiplex PCR, and TCRdb kept only the in-frame ones, dropping some. The data hold some 80,000 clones, with 60% to 70% observed a single time. The starting material was CD8+ T cells sorted from blood, obtained at week 24, from a patient treated with tofacitinib. Receptors originate from a human donor with alopecia areata.

A remark on this clone: A far larger clone lies a single base away; this is likely a read error. Additional DNA sequences in this sample encode the identical CDR3. This chain connects TRBV11-2 to TRBJ2-7; 9 bases match TRBD1. This CDR3 has 15 amino acids. After removal of 5 bases from V and 0 bases from J, the junction contained 5 bases not matched to a gene. Germline V gene sequence: CDR1 SGHAT, CDR2 FQNNGV. The DNA of the CDR3 is TGTGCCAGCAGCCCTGTGACAGGGGGCTCCTACGAGCAGTACTTC. Encoded protein: CASSPVTGGSYEQYF.

The chain employs TRBV4-3 and TRBJ1-6; D not certain. Germline V lookup: CDR1 LGHNA, CDR2 YSLEER. V lost 0 bases, J lost 6 bases, and 9 bases lay in between. The length of the CDR3 is 15 residues. The CDR3 protein is CASSQDRASNSPLHF. The CDR3 DNA reads TGCGCCAGCAGCCAAGATCGGGCCTCTAATTCACCCCTCCACTTT.

This chain connects TRBV6-4 to TRBJ1-1; D is perhaps TRBD1 (5 bases). The CDR3 runs 14 residues. The V end lost 5 bases, the J end lost 5 bases, and 15 bases lay between the germline ends. Germline assignment: CDR1 MRHNA and CDR2 SNTAGT. CDR3 nucleotide sequence: TGTGCCAGCAGTTATTGGGGATGGGGGACTGAAGCTTTCTTT. This translates into CASSYWGWGTEAFF.

This clone was detected only a few times. This sequence joins TRBV25-1 and TRBJ2-2, with D possibly being TRBD1 (6 bases). The germline CDR1 and CDR2 sequences are MGHDK and SYGVNS. V lost 4 bases and J lost 6, with 18 bases in between. The CDR3 loop spans 16 amino acids. The CDR3 DNA sequence: TGTGCCAGCAGTGGCCGGGACACTTTCCTCCCCGGGGAGCTGTTTTTT. The encoded protein is CASSGRDTFLPGELFF.

This clone appeared a single time. V is TRBV13 and J is TRBJ2-7; 12 bases line up with TRBD2. The germline CDR1 and CDR2 sequences are PRHDT and FYEKMQ (reference sequence). Losses at the gene ends were 5 bases for V and 2 bases for J; bases not matched to a gene: 7. This CDR3 is 16 amino acids long. The chain's CDR3 is CASSPRTSGDTYEQYF. The CDR3 DNA sequence: TGTGCCAGCAGCCCCCGGACTAGCGGGGACACCTACGAGCAGTACTTC.

This chain joins TRBV7-9 and TRBJ1-2; D unclear. In germline, CDR1 is SEHNR, CDR2 FQNEAQ (reference sequence). V was cut by 5 bases and J by 2 bases, with 12 bases left in between. The CDR3 is made up of 14 amino acids. The CDR3: CASSGLTENYGYTF. CDR3 in DNA: TGTGCCAGCAGCGGCCTAACGGAAAACTATGGCTACACCTTC.

This clone was picked up a small number of times. The V gene is TRBV27, the J gene TRBJ2-4, with 11 nucleotides matching TRBD1. Per the germline V gene, CDR1 is MNHEY and CDR2 is SMNVEV (reference sequence). The CDR3 has 15 amino acids. Unmatched junction bases numbered 9, after V lost 10 bases and J lost 4 bases. CDR3 sequence reads: CATRTGGAVKNIQYF. The CDR3 DNA sequence: TGTGCCACCCGGACAGGGGGCGCGGTAAAAAACATTCAGTACTTC.

The chain employs TRBV28 and TRBJ1-5; D gene unclear. The V gene lost 2 bases and the J gene lost 0 bases, with 5 bases spanning the gap. Germline CDR1 is MDHEN and CDR2 is SYDVKM. CDR3 length: 14 amino acids. CDR3 nucleotide sequence: TGTGCCAGCAGTTTAATGTATAGCAATCAGCCCCAGCATTTT. Its translation is CASSLMYSNQPQHF. The whole variable domain, filled in from reference TRBV28 and TRBJ1-5, reads DVKVTQSSRYLVKRTGEKVFLECVQDMDHENMFWYRQDPGLGLRLIYFSYDVKMKEKGDIPEGYSVSREKKERFSLILESASTNQTSMYLCASSLMYSNQPQHFGDGTRLSIL.

In this sample, this clone turned up a few times. This sequence joins TRBV2 and TRBJ1-3; 11 bases match TRBD1. V gave up 6 bases and J gave up 2 bases; unmatched junction bases: 3. This CDR3 comprises 15 residues. Germline values: CDR1 SNHLY, CDR2 FYNNEI. The CDR3 nucleotides are TGTGCCAGCAGGGCGGGACAGGGGGCTGGAAACACCATATATTTT. The encoded protein is CASRAGQGAGNTIYF.

This chain connects TRBV28 to TRBJ2-5, with D perhaps given as TRBD1 or TRBD2 (5 bases each). The CDR3 is 11 residues long. Trimming took off 1 base at V and 9 bases at J, with 6 bases between the two ends. Germline CDR1 is MDHEN and CDR2 is SYDVKM. The CDR3 nucleotides read TGTGCCAGCAGTTTATTGGGGGCCCAGTACTTC. This translates into CASSLLGAQYF. Full variable domain (outside the CDR3, taken from reference TRBV28 and TRBJ2-5): DVKVTQSSRYLVKRTGEKVFLECVQDMDHENMFWYRQDPGLGLRLIYFSYDVKMKEKGDIPEGYSVSREKKERFSLILESASTNQTSMYLCASSLLGAQYFGPGTRLLVL.

This clone is medium-sized within its sample. The chain links TRBV7-2 to TRBJ2-4, with D possibly matching TRBD2 (5 bases). The V end lost 2 bases, the J end lost 0 bases, and 11 bases lay between the germline ends. The germline CDR1 and CDR2 sequences are SGHTA and FQGNSA. The CDR3 consists of 16 residues. This CDR3 is CASSLKSGIAKNIQYF. The CDR3 nucleotides are TGTGCCAGCAGCTTAAAGTCCGGGATAGCCAAAAACATTCAGTACTTC. The whole variable domain, remainder taken from reference TRBV7-2 and TRBJ2-4, is GAGVSQSPSNKVTEKGKDVELRCDPISGHTALYWYRQSLGQGLEFLIYFQGNSAPDKSGLPSDRFSAERTGGSVSTLTIQRTQQEDSAVYLCASSLKSGIAKNIQYFGAGTRLSVL.

The chain recombines TRBV5-1 with TRBJ1-1; D gene uncertain. V was clipped by 0 bases and J by 4 bases, with 13 bases between them. This CDR3 contains 15 residues. Germline V lookup: CDR1 SGHRS, CDR2 YFSETQ. The CDR3, as DNA: TGCGCCAGCAGCTTGGGGGCGGAGTCCTTCACTGAAGCTTTCTTT. Amino acids: CASSLGAESFTEAFF.

This clone has just one count. In DNA, the CDR3 is TGCGCCAGCAGCCGACGGGACTTAACACCAGATACGCAGTATTTT. This sequence encodes CASSRRDLTPDTQYF. V is TRBV4-1 and J is TRBJ2-3; TRBD2 is a possible D gene (6 bases). Germline CDR1 reads MGHRA; CDR2 reads YSYEKL. The CDR3 consists of 15 residues. V shed 4 bases and J shed 4 bases, with 15 bases lying between them.

The rearrangement joins TRBV7-9 to TRBJ2-2; D call uncertain. Germline assignment: CDR1 SEHNR and CDR2 FQNEAQ (reference sequence). Trimming took off 5 bases at V and 5 bases at J, with 12 bases between the two ends. CDR3 size: 14 residues. The CDR3 DNA follows: TGTGCCAGCAGCCCTCAATCCGGGACCGGGGAGCTGTTTTTT. Amino acid sequence: CASSPQSGTGELFF. The full variable domain, in which reference TRBV7-9 and TRBJ2-2 provide the parts outside the CDR3, is DTGVSQNPRHKITKRGQNVTFRCDPISEHNRLYWYRQTLGQGPEFLTYFQNEAQLEKSRLLSDRFSAERPKGSFSTLEIQRTEQGDSAMYLCASSPQSGTGELFFGEGSRLTVL.

This clone was detected a few times. The chain is built from TRBV7-2 and TRBJ2-3; D ambiguous. The CDR3 is made up of 12 amino acids. Trimming stripped 6 bases from V and 3 bases from J, with 7 bases between. Germline loops: CDR1 SGHTA, CDR2 FQGNSA. The CDR3 spells CASRTQTDTQYF. CDR3 nucleotide sequence: TGTGCCAGCAGGACACAGACAGATACGCAGTATTTT. The full variable domain, its missing parts supplied by reference TRBV7-2 and TRBJ2-3, is GAGVSQSPSNKVTEKGKDVELRCDPISGHTALYWYRQSLGQGLEFLIYFQGNSAPDKSGLPSDRFSAERTGGSVSTLTIQRTQQEDSAVYLCASRTQTDTQYFGPGTRLTVL.